What follows are 6 T cell receptor beta chains derived from one specimen sequenced in a study of T cell responses to AZD1222 COVID-19 vaccine. Only in-frame clones appear in the TCRdb table, and some are missing; sequencing was by immunoSEQ multiplex PCR. This sample has 100,000 to 150,000 clones, with over 80% found just once. This specimen consisted of peripheral blood, obtained on day 0 of AZD1222 vaccination. The origin of the receptors is an adult in good health.

The gene calls are TRBV15 and TRBJ1-2; D unclear. There are 12 residues in the CDR3. Trimming stripped 1 base from V and 7 bases from J, with 7 bases between. Germline V lookup: CDR1 LNHNV, CDR2 YYDKDF (reference sequence). The DNA for the CDR3 is TGTGCCACCAGCAGAGCCGGCGGTGGCTACACCTTC. This translates into CATSRAGGGYTF.

A few counts support this clone. The V and J genes are TRBV7-2 and TRBJ1-5, with D perhaps TRBD1 (5 bases). V lost 1 base to trimming and J lost 0 bases, with 7 bases between them. The V gene's germline CDR1 is SGHTA and CDR2 FQGNSA. The CDR3 extends over 15 amino acids. DNA for the CDR3: TGTGCCAGCAGCTTAGTGGGGCATAGCAATCAGCCCCAGCATTTT. It codes for CASSLVGHSNQPQHF.

The chain recombines TRBV5-4 with TRBJ1-6; a weak D match, TRBD1 (5 bases). Germline assignment: CDR1 SGHNT and CDR2 YYREEE (reference sequence). The CDR3 is 13 residues long. Trimming shortened V by 2 bases and J by 8 bases, and 8 bases separated the two germline ends. The CDR3 DNA is TGTGCCAGCAGCTTACAGGAAGATTCACCCCTCCACTTT. Its translation: CASSLQEDSPLHF.

V and J are TRBV29-1 and TRBJ1-2; a weak D match, TRBD1 (6 bases). The CDR3 length is 13 residues. The germline gives CDR1 SQVTM, CDR2 ANQGSEA. Trimming left V 7 bases short and J 4 bases short, with 16 bases between. Written as DNA, the CDR3 is TGCAGCGAGGCGGGCAGGGGCCCCTATGGCTACACCTTC. Translating it yields CSEAGRGPYGYTF. The variable domain in full, completed from reference TRBV29-1 and TRBJ1-2, reads SAVISQKPSRDICQRGTSLTIQCQVDSQVTMMFWYRQQPGQSLTLIATANQGSEATYESGFVIDKFPISRPNLTFSTLTVSNMSPEDSSIYLCSEAGRGPYGYTFGSGTRLTVV.

This clone is a singleton in its sample. This sequence joins TRBV5-1 and TRBJ1-2; 8 bases map to TRBD1. Trimming removed 0 bases from V and 2 bases from J; junction bases left unmatched: 3. The germline gives CDR1 SGHRS, CDR2 YFSETQ. The CDR3 consists of 15 residues. The CDR3 protein is CASSLAWTGNYGYTF. As DNA, the CDR3 is TGCGCCAGCAGCTTGGCATGGACAGGGAACTATGGCTACACCTTC.

The chain is built from TRBV29-1 and TRBJ1-3; the D gene is possibly TRBD1 (5 bases). Trimming pared 7 bases from V and 3 bases from J, leaving 13 bases between. CDR3 length equals 13 residues. Looked up from germline, CDR1 is SQVTM and CDR2 is ANQGSEA. CDR3 in DNA: TGCAGCGCCGACGCAGGGAATGGAAACACCATATATTTT. It specifies CSADAGNGNTIYF. Full variable domain (remainder filled in from reference TRBV29-1 and TRBJ1-3): SAVISQKPSRDICQRGTSLTIQCQVDSQVTMMFWYRQQPGQSLTLIATANQGSEATYESGFVIDKFPISRPNLTFSTLTVSNMSPEDSSIYLCSADAGNGNTIYFGEGSWLTVV.